Included here is one T cell receptor (beta chain) sequence, with context. Its specificity is unknown. This sample is drawn from a study of cytomegalovirus exposure and HLA in healthy donors. Study-wide findings and caveats: Differences between HLA loci emerged in a later analysis of TCR association rates, with DRB1 most and HLA-C fewest. HLA alleles showed associations with some 17,000 TCR beta sequences in a later analysis, at a 0.05 false discovery rate. Researchers reported that a few CMV-associated chains were confirmed in vitro as CMV antigen-specific. Follow-up analysis later connected one missense variant in DCLRE1C with trimming of TCR beta V- and J-genes.

The CDR3 loop spans 14 amino acids. Trimming stripped 5 bases from V and 2 bases from J, with 13 bases between. In germline, CDR1 is MDHEN, CDR2 SYDVKM. PCR was performed using 60 Vbeta and 13 Jbeta primers. The repertoire was sequenced with immunoSEQ multiplex PCR; TCRdb's copy has only in-frame clones and lacks some. The table includes 150,000 to 200,000 clones, around four fifths detected once. The clonotype originates from a woman aged 25-40 years in good health and CMV-seronegative. The rearrangement uses TRBV28 and TRBJ2-7, with D possibly matching TRBD2 (7 bases). Sequencing was performed on PBMCs. The CDR3 DNA follows: TGTGCCAGCAGTGCGGGGGCCCCTACCTACGAGCAGTACTTC. Encoded protein: CASSAGAPTYEQYF. The full variable domain, with the rest looked up from reference TRBV28 and TRBJ2-7, is DVKVTQSSRYLVKRTGEKVFLECVQDMDHENMFWYRQDPGLGLRLIYFSYDVKMKEKGDIPEGYSVSREKKERFSLILESASTNQTSMYLCASSAGAPTYEQYFGPGTRLTVT.